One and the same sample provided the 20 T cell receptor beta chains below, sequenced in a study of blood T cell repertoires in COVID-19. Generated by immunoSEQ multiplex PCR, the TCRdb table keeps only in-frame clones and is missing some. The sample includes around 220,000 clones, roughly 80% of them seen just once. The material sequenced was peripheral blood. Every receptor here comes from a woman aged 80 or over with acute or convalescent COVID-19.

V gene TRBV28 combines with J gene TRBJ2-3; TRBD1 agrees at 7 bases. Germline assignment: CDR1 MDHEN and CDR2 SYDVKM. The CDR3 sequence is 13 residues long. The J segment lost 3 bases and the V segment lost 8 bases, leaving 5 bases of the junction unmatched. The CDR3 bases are TGTGCCAGCCAGAACAGGGGAACAGATACGCAGTATTTT. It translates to CASQNRGTDTQYF.

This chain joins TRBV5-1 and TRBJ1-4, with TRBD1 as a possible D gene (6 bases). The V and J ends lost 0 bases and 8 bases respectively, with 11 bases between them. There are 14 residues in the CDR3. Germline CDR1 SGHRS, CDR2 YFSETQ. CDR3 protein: CASSLAGGREKLFF. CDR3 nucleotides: TGCGCCAGCAGCTTGGCCGGGGGGCGGGAAAAACTGTTTTTT. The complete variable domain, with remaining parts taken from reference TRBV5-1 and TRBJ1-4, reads KAGVTQTPRYLIKTRGQQVTLSCSPISGHRSVSWYQQTPGQGLQFLFEYFSETQRNKGNFPGRFSGRQFSNSRSEMNVSTLELGDSALYLCASSLAGGREKLFFGSGTQLSVL.

The CDR3 sequence: CATDQGGGDNEQFF. The CDR3 DNA follows: TGTGCCACGGACCAAGGCGGGGGGGACAATGAGCAGTTCTTC. The chain links TRBV15 to TRBJ2-1, with 9 bases identical to TRBD2. This CDR3 has 14 amino acids. The germline CDR1 and CDR2 sequences are LNHNV and YYDKDF (reference sequence). V was clipped by 9 bases and J by 5 bases; unmatched bases: 8.

The CDR3 loop reads CATSGTGTKNIQYF. The CDR3 coding sequence is TGTGCCACCAGCGGTACAGGGACCAAAAACATTCAGTACTTC. The rearrangement links TRBV15 to TRBJ2-4, with D perhaps matching TRBD1 (6 bases). Trimming shortened V by 5 bases and J by 2 bases, and 10 bases separated the two germline ends. Germline values: CDR1 LNHNV, CDR2 YYDKDF (reference sequence). This CDR3 has 14 amino acids.

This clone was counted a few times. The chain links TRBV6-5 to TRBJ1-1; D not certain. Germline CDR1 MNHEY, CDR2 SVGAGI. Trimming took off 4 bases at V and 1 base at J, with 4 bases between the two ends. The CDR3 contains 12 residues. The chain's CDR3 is CASSFRNTEAFF. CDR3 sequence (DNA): TGTGCCAGCAGTTTCAGGAACACTGAAGCTTTCTTT.

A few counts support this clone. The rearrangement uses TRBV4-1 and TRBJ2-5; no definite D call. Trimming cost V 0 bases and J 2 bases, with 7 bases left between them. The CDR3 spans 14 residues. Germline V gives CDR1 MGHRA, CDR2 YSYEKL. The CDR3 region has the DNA TGCGCCAGCAGCCAAGAACAGCTTCAAGAGACCCAGTACTTC. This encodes CASSQEQLQETQYF.

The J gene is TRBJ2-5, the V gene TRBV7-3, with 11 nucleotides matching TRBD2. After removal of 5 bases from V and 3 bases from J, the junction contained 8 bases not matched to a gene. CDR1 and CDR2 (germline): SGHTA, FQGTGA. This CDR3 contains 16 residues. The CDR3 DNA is TGTGCCAGCAGCCCGGGAATAGCGGGGGGGAAAGAGACCCAGTACTTC. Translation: CASSPGIAGGKETQYF.

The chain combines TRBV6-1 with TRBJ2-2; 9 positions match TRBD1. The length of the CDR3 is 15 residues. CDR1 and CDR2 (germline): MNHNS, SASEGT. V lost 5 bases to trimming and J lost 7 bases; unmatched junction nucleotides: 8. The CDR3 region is CASSMDRGAGGELFF. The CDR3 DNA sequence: TGTGCCAGCAGTATGGACAGGGGAGCGGGCGGGGAGCTGTTTTTT.

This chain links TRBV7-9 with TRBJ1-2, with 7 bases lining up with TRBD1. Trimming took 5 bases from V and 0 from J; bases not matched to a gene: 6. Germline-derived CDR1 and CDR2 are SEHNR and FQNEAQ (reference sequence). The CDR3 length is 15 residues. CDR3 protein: CASSPDRTPNYGYTF. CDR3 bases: TGTGCCAGCAGCCCGGACAGGACCCCTAACTATGGCTACACCTTC.

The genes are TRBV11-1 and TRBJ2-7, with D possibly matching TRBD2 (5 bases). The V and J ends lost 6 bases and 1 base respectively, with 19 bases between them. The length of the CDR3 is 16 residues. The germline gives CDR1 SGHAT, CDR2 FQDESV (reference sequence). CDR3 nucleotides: TGTGCCAGCAGTCCCGGACTGTCCCGATTGTCCTACGAGCAGTACTTC. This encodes CASSPGLSRLSYEQYF.

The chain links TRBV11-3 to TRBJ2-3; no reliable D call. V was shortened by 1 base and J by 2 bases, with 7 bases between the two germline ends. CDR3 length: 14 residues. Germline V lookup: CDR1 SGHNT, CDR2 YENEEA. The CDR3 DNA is TGTGCCAGCAGCTTAGGCGGAGCCACAGATACGCAGTATTTT. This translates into CASSLGGATDTQYF.

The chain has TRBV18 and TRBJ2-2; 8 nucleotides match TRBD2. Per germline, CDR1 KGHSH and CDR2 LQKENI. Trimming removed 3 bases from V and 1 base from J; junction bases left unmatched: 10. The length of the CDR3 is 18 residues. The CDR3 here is CASSPTGRDTLNTGELFF. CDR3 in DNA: TGTGCCAGCTCACCGACCGGGAGGGATACTCTGAACACCGGGGAGCTGTTTTTT.

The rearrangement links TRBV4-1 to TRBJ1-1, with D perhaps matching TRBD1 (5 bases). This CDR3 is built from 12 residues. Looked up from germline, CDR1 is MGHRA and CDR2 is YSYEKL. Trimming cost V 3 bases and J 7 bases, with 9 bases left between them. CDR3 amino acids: CASSHGGIEAFF. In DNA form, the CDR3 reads TGCGCCAGCAGCCACGGGGGTATTGAAGCTTTCTTT.

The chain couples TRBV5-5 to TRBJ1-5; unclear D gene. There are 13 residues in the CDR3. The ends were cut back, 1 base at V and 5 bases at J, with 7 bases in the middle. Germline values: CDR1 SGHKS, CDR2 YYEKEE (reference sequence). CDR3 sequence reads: CASSLRVDQPQHF. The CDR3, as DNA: TGTGCCAGCAGCTTGCGGGTCGATCAGCCCCAGCATTTT.

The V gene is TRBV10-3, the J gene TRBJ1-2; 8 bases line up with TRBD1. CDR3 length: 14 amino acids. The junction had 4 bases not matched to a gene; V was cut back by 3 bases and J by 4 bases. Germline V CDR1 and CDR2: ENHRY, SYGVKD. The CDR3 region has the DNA TGTGCCATCAGTGATCAGGGGGCGAGCTATGGCTACACCTTC. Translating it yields CAISDQGASYGYTF.

The CDR3 reads CASSSLSGVDGYTF. Written as DNA, the CDR3 is TGTGCCAGCAGTTCCCTTTCAGGGGTGGATGGCTACACCTTC. V and J are TRBV7-3 and TRBJ1-2; D might be TRBD1 (6 bases). V was cut by 6 bases and J by 6 bases, with 17 bases left in between. This CDR3 is 14 amino acids long. Germline lookup yields CDR1 SGHTA and CDR2 FQGTGA. Full variable domain (remainder filled in from reference TRBV7-3 and TRBJ1-2): GAGVSQTPSNKVTEKGKYVELRCDPISGHTALYWYRQSLGQGPEFLIYFQGTGAADDSGLPNDRFFAVRPEGSVSTLKIQRTERGDSAVYLCASSSLSGVDGYTFGSGTRLTVV.

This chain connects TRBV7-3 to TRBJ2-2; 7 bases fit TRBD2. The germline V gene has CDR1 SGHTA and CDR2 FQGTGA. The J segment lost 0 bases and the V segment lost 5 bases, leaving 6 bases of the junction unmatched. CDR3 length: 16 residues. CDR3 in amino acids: CASSRAGDPNTGELFF. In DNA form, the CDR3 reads TGTGCCAGCAGCCGGGCGGGGGACCCGAACACCGGGGAGCTGTTTTTT.

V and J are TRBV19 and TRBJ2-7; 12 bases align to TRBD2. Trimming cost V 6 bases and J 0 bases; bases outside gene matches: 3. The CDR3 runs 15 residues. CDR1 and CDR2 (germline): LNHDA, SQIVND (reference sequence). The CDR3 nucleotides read TGTGCCAGTAGGGGACTAGCGGGCGCCTCCTACGAGCAGTACTTC. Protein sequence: CASRGLAGASYEQYF.

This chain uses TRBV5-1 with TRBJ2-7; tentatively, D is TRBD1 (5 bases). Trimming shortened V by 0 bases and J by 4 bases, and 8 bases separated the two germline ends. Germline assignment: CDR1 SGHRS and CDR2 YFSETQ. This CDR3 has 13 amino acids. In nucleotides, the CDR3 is TGCGCCAGCAGCTTGGGACAGCAATACGAGCAGTACTTC. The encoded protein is CASSLGQQYEQYF.

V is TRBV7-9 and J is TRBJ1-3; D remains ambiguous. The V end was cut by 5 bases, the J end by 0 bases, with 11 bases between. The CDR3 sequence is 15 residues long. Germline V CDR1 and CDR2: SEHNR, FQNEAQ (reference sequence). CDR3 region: CASSDSKNSGNTIYF. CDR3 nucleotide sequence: TGTGCCAGCAGCGACTCCAAGAACTCTGGAAACACCATATATTTT.